The text below deals with one T cell receptor beta chain. Its antigen remains unknown. The study drew all its donors from Caucasian adults living in Nashville, Tennessee. For sorted subsets, about 200 ng DNA per replicate equaled 30,000 or so T cell genomes. TCRdb's copy holds only in-frame clones and misses some; the assay was immunoSEQ multiplex PCR. Among nearly 1 million clones listed, roughly 72% were seen once. This entry is derived from a study of shared clonotypes between healthy human individuals. Study-wide results and limits: Several donors had around 5% of their naive CD4 clonotypes in common.

The germline gives CDR1 SGHAT, CDR2 FQNNGV. The CDR3 covers 15 residues. J was trimmed by 4 bases and V by 8 bases; bases with no gene match: 11. The material sequenced was memory CD4+ T cells sorted from blood. The subset was: CD45RA-negative fraction. This TCR derives from a man aged 18 to 30 in good health. The chain has TRBV11-2 and TRBJ2-1, with 7 bases that match TRBD2. In DNA, the CDR3 is TGTGCCAGCGGCGTGGGGAGCGGGAAATACAATGAGCAGTTCTTC. Translating it yields CASGVGSGKYNEQFF.